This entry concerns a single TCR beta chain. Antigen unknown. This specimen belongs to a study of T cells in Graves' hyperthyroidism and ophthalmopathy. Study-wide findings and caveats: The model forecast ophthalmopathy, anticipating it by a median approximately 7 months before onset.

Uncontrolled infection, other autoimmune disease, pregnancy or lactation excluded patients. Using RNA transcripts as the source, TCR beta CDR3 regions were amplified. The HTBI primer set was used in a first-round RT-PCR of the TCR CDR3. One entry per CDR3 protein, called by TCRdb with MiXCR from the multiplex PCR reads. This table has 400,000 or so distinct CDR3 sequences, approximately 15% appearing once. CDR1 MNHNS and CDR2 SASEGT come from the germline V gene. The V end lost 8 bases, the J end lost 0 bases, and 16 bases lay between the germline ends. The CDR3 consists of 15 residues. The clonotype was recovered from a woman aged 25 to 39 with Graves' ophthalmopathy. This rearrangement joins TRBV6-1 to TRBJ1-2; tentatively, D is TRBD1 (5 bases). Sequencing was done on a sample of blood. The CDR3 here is CASVKGRIANYGYTF. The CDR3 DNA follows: TGTGCCAGCGTGAAGGGACGGATAGCTAACTATGGCTACACCTTC.